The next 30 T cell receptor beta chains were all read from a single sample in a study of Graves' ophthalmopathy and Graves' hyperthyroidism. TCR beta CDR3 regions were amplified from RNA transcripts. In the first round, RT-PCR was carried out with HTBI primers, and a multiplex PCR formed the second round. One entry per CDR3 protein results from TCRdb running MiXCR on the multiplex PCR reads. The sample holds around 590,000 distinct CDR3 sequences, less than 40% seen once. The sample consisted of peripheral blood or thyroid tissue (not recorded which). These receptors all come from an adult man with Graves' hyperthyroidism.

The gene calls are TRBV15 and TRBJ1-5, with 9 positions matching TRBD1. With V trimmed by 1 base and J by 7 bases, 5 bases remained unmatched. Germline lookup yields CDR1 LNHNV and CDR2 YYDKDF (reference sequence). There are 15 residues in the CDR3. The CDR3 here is CATSRVGQGGQPQHF. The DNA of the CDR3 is TGTGCCACCAGCAGAGTGGGACAGGGCGGCCAGCCCCAGCATTTT.

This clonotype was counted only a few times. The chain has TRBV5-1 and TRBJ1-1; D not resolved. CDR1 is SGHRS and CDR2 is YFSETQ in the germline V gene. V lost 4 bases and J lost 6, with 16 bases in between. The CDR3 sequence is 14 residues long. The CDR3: CASSPEIGRAEAFF. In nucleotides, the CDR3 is TGCGCCAGCAGCCCGGAGATTGGGCGGGCTGAAGCTTTCTTT.

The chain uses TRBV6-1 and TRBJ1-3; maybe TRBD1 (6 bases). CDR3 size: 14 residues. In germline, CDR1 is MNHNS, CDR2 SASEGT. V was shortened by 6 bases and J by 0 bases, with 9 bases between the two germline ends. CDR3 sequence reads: CASSDRNSGNTIYF. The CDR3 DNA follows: TGTGCCAGCAGCGACAGGAACTCTGGAAACACCATATATTTT.

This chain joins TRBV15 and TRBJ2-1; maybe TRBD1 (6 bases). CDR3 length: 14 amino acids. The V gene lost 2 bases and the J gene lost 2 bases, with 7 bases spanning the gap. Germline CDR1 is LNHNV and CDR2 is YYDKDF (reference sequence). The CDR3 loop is CATSRQGPYNEQFF. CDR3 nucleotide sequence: TGTGCCACCAGCAGACAGGGGCCCTACAATGAGCAGTTCTTC.

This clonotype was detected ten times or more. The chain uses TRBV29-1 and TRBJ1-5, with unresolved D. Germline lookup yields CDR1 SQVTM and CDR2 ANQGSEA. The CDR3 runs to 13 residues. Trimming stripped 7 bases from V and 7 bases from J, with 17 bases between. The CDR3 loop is CSASQGREQPQHF. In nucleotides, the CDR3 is TGCAGCGCCTCGCAAGGGAGGGAGCAGCCCCAGCATTTT.

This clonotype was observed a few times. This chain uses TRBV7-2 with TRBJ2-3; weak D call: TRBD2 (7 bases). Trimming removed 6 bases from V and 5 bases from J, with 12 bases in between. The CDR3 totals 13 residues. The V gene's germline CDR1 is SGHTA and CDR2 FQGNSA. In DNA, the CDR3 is TGTGCCAGCAGTCCTAGGGGGGGAGATACGCAGTATTTT. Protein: CASSPRGGDTQYF.

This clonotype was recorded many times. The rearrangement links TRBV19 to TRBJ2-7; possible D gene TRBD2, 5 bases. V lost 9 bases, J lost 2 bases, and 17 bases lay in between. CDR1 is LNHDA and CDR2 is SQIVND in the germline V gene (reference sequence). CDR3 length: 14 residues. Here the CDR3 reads CASSSGRGTYEQYF. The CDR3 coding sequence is TGTGCCAGCAGCTCCGGACGGGGAACCTACGAGCAGTACTTC.

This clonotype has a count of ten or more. DNA for the CDR3: TGTGCCAGCAGCTTAGAAGGGACGTTGAGAAAGGAGCAGTACTTC. Translation gives CASSLEGTLRKEQYF. The chain recombines TRBV7-9 with TRBJ2-7; D might be TRBD1 or TRBD2, each matching 5 bases. V lost 1 base and J lost 7, with 17 bases in between. CDR1 SEHNR and CDR2 FQNEAQ come from the germline V gene (reference sequence). The CDR3 sequence is 15 residues long.

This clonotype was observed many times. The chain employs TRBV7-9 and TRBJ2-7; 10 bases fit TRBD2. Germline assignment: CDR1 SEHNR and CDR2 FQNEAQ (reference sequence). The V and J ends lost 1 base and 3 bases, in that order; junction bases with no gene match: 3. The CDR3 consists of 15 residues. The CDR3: CASSLGSSGSYEQYF. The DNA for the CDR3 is TGTGCCAGCAGCTTAGGGTCTAGCGGGAGCTACGAGCAGTACTTC. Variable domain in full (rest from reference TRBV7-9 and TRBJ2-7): DTGVSQNPRHKITKRGQNVTFRCDPISEHNRLYWYRQTLGQGPEFLTYFQNEAQLEKSRLLSDRFSAERPKGSFSTLEIQRTEQGDSAMYLCASSLGSSGSYEQYFGPGTRLTVT.

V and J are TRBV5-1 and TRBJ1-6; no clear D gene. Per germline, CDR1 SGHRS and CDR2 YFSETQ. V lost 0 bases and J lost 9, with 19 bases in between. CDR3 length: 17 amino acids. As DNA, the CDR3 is TGCGCCAGCAGCTTGGGGACCACGGGGTATATGATTTCACCCCTCCACTTT. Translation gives CASSLGTTGYMISPLHF.

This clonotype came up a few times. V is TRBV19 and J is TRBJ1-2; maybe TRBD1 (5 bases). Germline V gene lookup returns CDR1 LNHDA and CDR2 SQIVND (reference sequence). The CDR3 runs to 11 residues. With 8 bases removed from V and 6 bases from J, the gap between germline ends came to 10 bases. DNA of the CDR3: TGTGCCAGTTCGGTCAGGGATGGCTACACCTTC. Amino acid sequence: CASSVRDGYTF.

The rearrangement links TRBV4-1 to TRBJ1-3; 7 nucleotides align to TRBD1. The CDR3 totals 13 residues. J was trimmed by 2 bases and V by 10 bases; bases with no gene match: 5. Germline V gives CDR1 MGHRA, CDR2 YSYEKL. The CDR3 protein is CATGTETGNTIYF. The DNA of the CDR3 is TGCGCCACGGGGACAGAAACTGGAAACACCATATATTTT.

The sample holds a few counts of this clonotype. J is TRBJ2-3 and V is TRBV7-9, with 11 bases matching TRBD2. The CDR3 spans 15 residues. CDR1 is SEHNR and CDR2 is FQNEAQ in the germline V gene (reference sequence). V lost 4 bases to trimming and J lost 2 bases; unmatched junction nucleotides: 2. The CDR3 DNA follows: TGTGCCAGCAGCTCTAGCGGGGGGATCACAGATACGCAGTATTTT. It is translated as CASSSSGGITDTQYF.

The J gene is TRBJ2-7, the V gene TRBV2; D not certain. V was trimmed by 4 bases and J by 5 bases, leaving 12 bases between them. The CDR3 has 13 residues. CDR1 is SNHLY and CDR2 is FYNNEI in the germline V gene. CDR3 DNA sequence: TGTGCCAGCAGTGGGGAAAATAGGGACGAGCAGTACTTC. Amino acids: CASSGENRDEQYF.

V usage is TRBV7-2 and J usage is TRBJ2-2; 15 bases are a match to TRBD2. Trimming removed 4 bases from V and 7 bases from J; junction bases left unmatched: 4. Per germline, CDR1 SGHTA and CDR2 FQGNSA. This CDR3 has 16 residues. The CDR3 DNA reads TGTGCCAGCAGCTCCGGACTAGCGGGGGGGAACGGGGAGCTGTTTTTT. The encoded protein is CASSSGLAGGNGELFF.

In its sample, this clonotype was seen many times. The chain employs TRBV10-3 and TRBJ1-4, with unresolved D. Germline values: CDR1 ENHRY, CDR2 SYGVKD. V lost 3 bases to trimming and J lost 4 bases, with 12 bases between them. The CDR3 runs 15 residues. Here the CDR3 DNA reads TGTGCCATCAGTGATCGTGGGCAGATTAATGAAAAACTGTTTTTT. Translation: CAISDRGQINEKLFF.

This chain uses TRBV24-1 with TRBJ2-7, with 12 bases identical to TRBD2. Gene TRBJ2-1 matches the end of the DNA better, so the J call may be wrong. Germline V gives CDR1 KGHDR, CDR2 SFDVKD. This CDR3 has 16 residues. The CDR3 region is CATSDPTSGGYNEQFF. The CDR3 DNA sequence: TGTGCCACCAGTGATCCCACTAGCGGGGGGTACAATGAGCAGTTCTTC.

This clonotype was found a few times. Here the CDR3 reads CARRGQGYTF. DNA of the CDR3: TGTGCCAGGCGTGGGCAGGGCTACACCTTC. The rearrangement uses TRBV2 and TRBJ1-2; no firm D call. Germline lookup yields CDR1 SNHLY and CDR2 FYNNEI. Between the trimmed V and J ends, which lost 9 bases and 8 bases, there was a span of 10 bases. The CDR3 is 10 amino acids.

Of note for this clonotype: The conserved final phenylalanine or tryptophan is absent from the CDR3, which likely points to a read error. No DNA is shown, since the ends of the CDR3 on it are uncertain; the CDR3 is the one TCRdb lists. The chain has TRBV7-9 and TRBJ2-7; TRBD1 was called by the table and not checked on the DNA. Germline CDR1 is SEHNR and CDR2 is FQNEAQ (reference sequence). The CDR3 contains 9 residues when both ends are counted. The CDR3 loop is CASSLYRDR.

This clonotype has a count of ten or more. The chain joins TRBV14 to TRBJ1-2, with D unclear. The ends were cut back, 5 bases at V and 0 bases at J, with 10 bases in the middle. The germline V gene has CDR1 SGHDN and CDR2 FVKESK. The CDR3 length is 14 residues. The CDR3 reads CASSVGSSNYGYTF. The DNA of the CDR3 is TGTGCCAGCAGCGTCGGCAGCTCTAACTATGGCTACACCTTC. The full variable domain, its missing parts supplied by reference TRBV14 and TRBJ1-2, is EAGVTQFPSHSVIEKGQTVTLRCDPISGHDNLYWYRRVMGKEIKFLLHFVKESKQDESGMPNNRFLAERTGGTYSTLKVQPAELEDSGVYFCASSVGSSNYGYTFGSGTRLTVV.

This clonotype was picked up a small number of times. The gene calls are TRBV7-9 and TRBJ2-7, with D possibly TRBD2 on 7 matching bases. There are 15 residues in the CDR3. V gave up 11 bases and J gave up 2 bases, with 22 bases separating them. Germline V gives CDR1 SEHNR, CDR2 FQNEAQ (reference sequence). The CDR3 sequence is CAWSVRGAGPYEQYF. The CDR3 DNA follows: TGTGCCTGGAGTGTACGGGGGGCTGGACCCTACGAGCAGTACTTC.

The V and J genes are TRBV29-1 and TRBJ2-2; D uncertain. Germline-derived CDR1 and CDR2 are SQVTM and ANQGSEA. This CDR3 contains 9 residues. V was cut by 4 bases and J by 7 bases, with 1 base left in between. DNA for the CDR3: TGCAGCGTTGTCGGGGAGCTGTTTTTT. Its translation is CSVVGELFF.

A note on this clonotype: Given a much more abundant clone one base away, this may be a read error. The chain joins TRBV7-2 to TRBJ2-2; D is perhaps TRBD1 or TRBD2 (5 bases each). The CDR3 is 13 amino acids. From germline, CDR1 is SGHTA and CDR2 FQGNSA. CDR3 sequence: CASSLWGPGEPFF. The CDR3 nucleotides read TGTGCCAGCAGCTTATGGGGCCCCGGGGAGCCGTTTTTT.

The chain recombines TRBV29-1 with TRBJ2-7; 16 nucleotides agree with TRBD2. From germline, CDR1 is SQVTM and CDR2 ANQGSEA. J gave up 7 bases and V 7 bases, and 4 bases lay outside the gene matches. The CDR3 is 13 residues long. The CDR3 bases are TGCAGCGAGGGGACTAGCGGGAGGGAGGAGCAGTACTTC. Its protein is CSEGTSGREEQYF.

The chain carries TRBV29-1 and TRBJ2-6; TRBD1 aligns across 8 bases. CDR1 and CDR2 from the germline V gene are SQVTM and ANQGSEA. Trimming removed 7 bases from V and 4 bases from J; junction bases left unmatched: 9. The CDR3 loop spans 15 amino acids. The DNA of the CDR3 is TGCAGCGCTAGACAGGGGAACACCGGGGCCAACGTCCTGACTTTC. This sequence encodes CSARQGNTGANVLTF.

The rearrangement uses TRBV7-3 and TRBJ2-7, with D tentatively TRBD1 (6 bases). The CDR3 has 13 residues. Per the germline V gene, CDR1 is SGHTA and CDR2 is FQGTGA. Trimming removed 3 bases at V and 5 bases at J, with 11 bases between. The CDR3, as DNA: TGTGCCAGCAGCTTGAGTAACAGGGACGAGCAGTACTTC. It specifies CASSLSNRDEQYF.

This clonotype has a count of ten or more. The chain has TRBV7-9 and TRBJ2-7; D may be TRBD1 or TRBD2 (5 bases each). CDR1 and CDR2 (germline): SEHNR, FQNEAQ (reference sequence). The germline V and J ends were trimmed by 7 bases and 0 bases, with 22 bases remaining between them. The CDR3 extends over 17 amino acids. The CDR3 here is CASTSMAGTLGSYEQYF. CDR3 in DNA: TGTGCCAGCACCTCAATGGCCGGGACCCTAGGCTCCTACGAGCAGTACTTC.

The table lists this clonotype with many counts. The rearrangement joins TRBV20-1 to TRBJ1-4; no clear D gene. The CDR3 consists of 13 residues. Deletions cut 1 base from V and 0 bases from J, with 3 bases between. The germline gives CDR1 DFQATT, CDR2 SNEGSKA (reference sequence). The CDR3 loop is CSARGTTNEKLFF. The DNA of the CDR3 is TGCAGTGCTAGAGGTACAACTAATGAAAAACTGTTTTTT.

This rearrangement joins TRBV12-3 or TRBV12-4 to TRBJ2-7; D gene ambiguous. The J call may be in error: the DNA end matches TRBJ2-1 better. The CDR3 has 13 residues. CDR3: CASSVGRKNEQFF. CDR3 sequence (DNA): TGTGCCAGCAGTGTGGGCCGGAAAAATGAGCAGTTCTTC.

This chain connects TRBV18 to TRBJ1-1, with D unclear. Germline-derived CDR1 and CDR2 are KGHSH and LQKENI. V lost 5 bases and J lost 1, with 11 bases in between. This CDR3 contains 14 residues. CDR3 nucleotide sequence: TGTGCCAGCTCAGACACCGACACGAACACTGAAGCTTTCTTT. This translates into CASSDTDTNTEAFF.